One TCR beta chain is described in this entry. As yet, its antigen is unknown. From germline, CDR1 is SGHTA and CDR2 FQGNSA. Trimming shortened V by 4 bases and J by 3 bases, and 15 bases separated the two germline ends. This CDR3 is built from 15 residues. The sample is drawn from a study of cytomegalovirus exposure and HLA in healthy donors. General study results and limits: The study flagged around 160 TCR beta chains as cytomegalovirus-associated. Subsequent analysis found a tendency for first-cohort TCR clusters to co-occur within the 120 validation repertoires. The CMV antigen specificity of a few CMV-associated chains was confirmed through in vitro analysis. For most TCR sequences rarity was the rule, although some public TCRs occurred in many donors.

TCRdb keeps only in-frame clones here, not all; method: immunoSEQ multiplex PCR. The table records some 69,000 clones, over 85% of them present only once. Sequencing was performed on PBMCs. The sequence was collected from a man aged 18 to 30 in good health and CMV-seropositive. The rearrangement links TRBV7-2 to TRBJ1-1; D gene ambiguous. CDR3 residues: CASSWYLGSYTEAFF. For the CDR3, the DNA is TGTGCCAGCAGCTGGTACCTAGGGAGTTACACTGAAGCTTTCTTT.